Listed below are T cell receptor beta chains from one sample, sequenced in a study of blood T cell repertoires in COVID-19. Here immunoSEQ multiplex PCR was the method, and the copy in TCRdb shows in-frame clones only, minus some. Of about 230,000 clones listed, about 90% are singletons. Source material: PBMCs or T cells enriched from blood (not recorded which). These receptors came from a woman aged 30 to 39 with acute COVID-19. Each CDR3 is given with its conserved first and last residue.

j_gene: TRBJ2-1; v_gene: TRBV29-1; CDR3aa: CSAPGVSYNEQFF
j_gene: TRBJ1-2; v_gene: TRBV5-1; CDR3aa: CASSPGQDIDGYTF
j_gene: TRBJ1-1; v_gene: TRBV6-5; CDR3aa: CASTSRLNTEAFF
j_gene: TRBJ2-1; v_gene: TRBV9; CDR3aa: CASSPDSGVNNEQFF
j_gene: TRBJ2-3; v_gene: TRBV4-3; CDR3aa: CASSLGQGLGTDTQYF
j_gene: TRBJ2-3; v_gene: TRBV5-1; CDR3aa: CASSTIAGLTDTQYF
j_gene: TRBJ1-2; v_gene: TRBV24-1; CDR3aa: CATSDRTRPLGYTF
j_gene: TRBJ2-7; v_gene: TRBV9; CDR3aa: CASSARTGQGTYEQYF
j_gene: TRBJ2-7; v_gene: TRBV9; CDR3aa: CASSPSGTSGVYEQYF
j_gene: TRBJ2-7; v_gene: TRBV5-1; CDR3aa: CASSKTAAYEQYF
j_gene: TRBJ2-3; v_gene: TRBV11-2; CDR3aa: CASSLTSGRPDTQYF
j_gene: TRBJ1-6; v_gene: TRBV14; CDR3aa: CASSQDVGVGSYNSPLHF
j_gene: TRBJ2-1; v_gene: TRBV2; CDR3aa: CASSSLAYNEQFF
j_gene: TRBJ1-1; v_gene: TRBV30; CDR3aa: CAWIKGHMEAFF
j_gene: TRBJ2-5; v_gene: TRBV9; CDR3aa: CASSVGAGGEETQYF
j_gene: TRBJ2-7; v_gene: TRBV18; CDR3aa: CASSPSAGADYEQYF
j_gene: TRBJ2-1; v_gene: TRBV7-9; CDR3aa: CASSLITGFEQFF
j_gene: TRBJ2-2; v_gene: TRBV2; CDR3aa: CASFTGAGNTGELFF
j_gene: TRBJ2-1; v_gene: TRBV7-2; CDR3aa: CASSLNRAYNEQFF
j_gene: TRBJ1-6; v_gene: TRBV9; CDR3aa: CASSVDPPGNSPLHF
j_gene: TRBJ2-7; v_gene: TRBV6-1; CDR3aa: CASSEAGPGQEGMYEQYF
j_gene: TRBJ2-1; v_gene: TRBV15; CDR3aa: CATSRGGEVFNEQFF
j_gene: TRBJ2-7; v_gene: TRBV5-4; CDR3aa: CASSLKGGYEQYF
j_gene: TRBJ2-4; v_gene: TRBV9; CDR3aa: CASSVAGRGDKNIQYF
j_gene: TRBJ2-5; v_gene: TRBV24-1; CDR3aa: CATSDLRGGQETQYF
j_gene: TRBJ2-3; v_gene: TRBV4-1; CDR3aa: CASSQDTAGGSDTQYF
j_gene: TRBJ2-1; v_gene: TRBV27; CDR3aa: CASSPSKDGFSGSYNEQFF
j_gene: TRBJ2-1; v_gene: TRBV5-4; CDR3aa: CASSSQSWTSGGDEQFF
j_gene: TRBJ1-5; v_gene: TRBV5-8; CDR3aa: CASSRTFGQGGNQPQHF
j_gene: TRBJ2-3; v_gene: TRBV6-5; CDR3aa: CASSRGLAATDTQYF
j_gene: TRBJ1-4; v_gene: TRBV5-1; CDR3aa: CASSEATNEKLFF
j_gene: TRBJ2-3; v_gene: TRBV9; CDR3aa: CASSLRQGATDTQYF
j_gene: TRBJ1-3; v_gene: TRBV7-2; CDR3aa: CASSLGSAGNTIYF